This T cell receptor beta chain was captured by sequencing in a study of shared clonotypes between healthy human individuals. About the research overall: Three CD4 naive, three CD4 memory, two CD8 naive and one CD8 memory plate were used per donor.

With respect to this clone: Its antigen is unknown.

Splitting of CD4+ cells produced CD45RA+ naive and CD45RA-negative memory subsets. The CDR3 contains 16 residues. In germline, CDR1 is MDHEN, CDR2 SYDVKM. Between the trimmed V and J ends, which lost 4 bases and 0 bases, there was a span of 14 bases. Notes on the study in general: The small donor group covered limited genetic and exposure diversity.

Assay used: immunoSEQ multiplex PCR; TCRdb lists only in-frame clones, some missing. The repertoire consists of hundreds of thousands of clones, with around 78% occurring once and the leading ten covering around 2%. This TCR derives from a woman aged 30 to 39 in good health. Sequencing was performed on memory CD4+ T cells sorted from blood. Regarding subset: CD45RA-negative fraction. The chain uses TRBV28 and TRBJ2-3, with D perhaps matching TRBD1 (5 bases). CDR3 nucleotides: TGTGCCAGCAGTTCCATTACAGGTTTAAGCACAGATACGCAGTATTTT. As protein: CASSSITGLSTDTQYF.